The present T cell receptor (beta chain) was sequenced within a study of Graves' ophthalmopathy and Graves' hyperthyroidism. Study-wide findings and caveats: Detection in blood was also observed for most expanded thyroid clonotypes above 0.001 frequency. In predicting ophthalmopathy progression, the model reached approximately 71% sensitivity and under 75% specificity.

This clonotype was recorded at least ten times. Its antigen remains unknown. V lost 1 base and J lost 5, with 13 bases in between. The CDR3 has 15 amino acids. The V gene's germline CDR1 is KGHDR and CDR2 SFDVKD. RNA transcripts were the template, and TCR beta CDR3 regions were amplified from them. First-round RT-PCR with HTBI primers preceded a second-round multiplex PCR. TCRdb reanalysed the multiplex PCR reads using MiXCR and keeps one entry per CDR3 protein. The sample records hundreds of thousands of distinct CDR3 sequences, roughly 39% being singletons. The source material was peripheral blood. The clonotype comes from an adult man with Graves' ophthalmopathy. This chain connects TRBV24-1 to TRBJ2-5; D may be TRBD2 (6 bases). The CDR3 sequence: CATSDFRVGGETQYF. CDR3 DNA sequence: TGTGCCACCAGTGATTTTCGAGTAGGAGGGGAGACCCAGTACTTC.